What follows describes a single T cell receptor (beta chain). This entry belongs to a study of blood T cell repertoires in COVID-19. Clones were read by immunoSEQ multiplex PCR, and TCRdb kept only the in-frame ones, dropping some. The sample has 200,000 to 250,000 clones, roughly 84% seen once; the top ten hold less than 7%. The source of this sequence is a woman aged 40 to 50 who had recovered from COVID-19. Sequenced input: PBMCs or T cells enriched from blood (not recorded which).

The CDR3 loop is CASVTGDSYEQYF. DNA of the CDR3: TGTGCCAGCGTAACAGGCGACTCCTACGAGCAGTACTTC. The rearrangement links TRBV28 to TRBJ2-7, with D tentatively TRBD1 (5 bases). Germline values: CDR1 MDHEN, CDR2 SYDVKM. This CDR3 has 13 residues. Trimming removed 8 bases from V and 0 bases from J, with 11 bases in between.